This TCR beta chain originates from a study of cytomegalovirus exposure and HLA in healthy donors. Germline CDR1 SGHNT, CDR2 YYREEE (reference sequence). V was clipped by 5 bases and J by 3 bases; unmatched bases: 2. CDR3 size: 13 residues. This clone appeared once. 13 Jbeta primers and 60 Vbeta primers were used for the PCR. Clones were sequenced by immunoSEQ multiplex PCR, and TCRdb holds only the in-frame ones, with some missing. Of 130,000 to 150,000 clones listed, over 60% are singletons. Material for sequencing was PBMCs. The chain couples TRBV5-4 to TRBJ2-3; TRBD2 agrees at 8 bases. The sequence came from a woman aged 18-29 years in good health and CMV-seronegative. The DNA for the CDR3 is TGTGCCAGCAGGGCGGGAGGAACAGATACGCAGTATTTT. It codes for CASRAGGTDTQYF.